This TCR beta chain is from a study of OX40 agonist ivuxolimab in advanced cancers. Study-wide context: Head and neck, renal cell, melanoma or hepatocellular carcinoma were the cancers that dose-escalation patients had. People who had prior anti-PD-1, anti-PD-L1 or anti-CTLA-4 therapy could take part, and about 40% had some. Study-wide results and limits: Researchers report that CD8+ T cells had, on average, more expanded clones than CD4+. Clonal expansion from baseline to week 6 occurred in both CD4+ and CD8+ T cells.

Assay used: immunoSEQ multiplex PCR; TCRdb lists only in-frame clones, some missing. The sample carries 55,000 to 70,000 clones, 92% recorded once. The CDR3 runs to 14 residues. Trimming removed 3 bases from V and 1 base from J, with 9 bases in between. Germline V gene lookup returns CDR1 PRHDT and CDR2 FYEKMQ (reference sequence). Concerning this clone itself: What it recognizes is unknown.

The TCR was taken from an adult with an advanced solid tumor such as melanoma, head and neck, liver or kidney cancer. V gene TRBV13 combines with J gene TRBJ2-5; possibly TRBD1 for D (6 bases). The input for sequencing was CD4+ or CD8+ T cells sorted from blood, taken in a trial of the OX40 agonist ivuxolimab. CDR3 region: CASSFGTLQETQYF. The CDR3 DNA is TGTGCCAGCAGCTTCGGGACACTCCAAGAGACCCAGTACTTC.